The present entry profiles one TCR beta chain with its context. Its antigen is still unknown. Separate sequencing covered autoproliferating (CFSE-dim) and non-proliferating (CFSE-high) T cells from stimulus-free culture. Replicate wells were pooled after six to eight days of stimulus-free culture of approximately 5x10^7 CFSE-labeled PBMCs. Measured with immunoSEQ multiplex PCR; TCRdb has only the in-frame clones, and not every one. This table holds 30,000 or so clones, 86% found once. This specimen belongs to a study of memory B cells and T cells in multiple sclerosis. Study-level findings and limits: Shared clonotype counts depended on differing compartment clone-set sizes and were normalized.

Sequencing was performed on PBMCs from blood kept in culture. This sequence originates from a human donor with multiple sclerosis.

The CDR3 DNA is TGTGCCAGCAGCGGATCGGGACTAGCGGGAGTAACTGAGCAGTTCTTC. This sequence encodes CASSGSGLAGVTEQFF. This sequence joins TRBV9 and TRBJ2-1; 14 bases are shared with TRBD2. Germline CDR1 and CDR2: SGDLS and YYNGEE. V gave up 3 bases and J gave up 9 bases; unmatched junction bases: 8. The CDR3 consists of 16 residues.